This T cell receptor beta chain stems from a study of T-cell memory formation after mild COVID-19. Study context: The TCR clusters were mostly specific to one donor. Findings of the study overall: Whether second-wave clones peaking at day 37 were SARS-CoV-2 specific went unconfirmed. That cross-reactive memory joined was suggested by some responding clones appearing in pre-infection memory.

This clonotype has a count of ten or more. Its antigen is as yet unknown. This CDR3 is 15 amino acids long. V was pared by 5 bases and J by 1 base, with 18 bases between. The germline V gene encodes CDR1 DFQATT and CDR2 SNEGSKA (reference sequence). Amplification by 5'RACE using constant-segment primers produced TCR alpha and TCR beta cDNA libraries that carried sample barcodes and UMIs. TCRdb ran MiXCR on the 5' RACE reads and lists one entry per CDR3 protein. The sample records 450,000 to 650,000 distinct CDR3 sequences, around 17% being singletons. The material sequenced was PBMCs or a T cell subset sorted from them (not recorded which). The receptor was isolated from an adult woman who had mild COVID-19 (a few samples of this study predate the infection). Cell type and time point are not known. This sequence joins TRBV20-1 and TRBJ2-7, with D possibly matching TRBD1 (6 bases). This CDR3 reads CSALLNVQGSYEQYF. The CDR3 DNA follows: TGCAGTGCTCTTCTCAACGTACAGGGTTCCTACGAGCAGTACTTC.